This T cell receptor beta chain was identified in a study of T-cell reconstitution after alpha-beta-depleted transplantation in children. This clonotype was counted between two and nine times. Antigen specificity is unknown. Study results and limitations: Expanded graft clones numbering several hundred reportedly gave rise to alpha-beta T cells about two months after transplant. The origin of high day-60 TCRbeta diversity in some patients lay in surviving recipient T cells and thymic progenitors. Among T cells one year after transplant, newly produced cells accounted for most counts and diversity.

Germline values: CDR1 MGHRA, CDR2 YSYEKL. V lost 1 base and J lost 1, with 5 bases in between. The CDR3 runs to 13 residues. Preparation of the TCRbeta library used unique molecular identifiers. Each CDR3 protein gets one entry after TCRdb re-called the PCR reads with MiXCR. The sample shows approximately 82,000 distinct CDR3 sequences, around 18% of them seen only once. The clonotype was recovered from a male patient between 2 and 10 years old who had a stem cell transplant for acute lymphoblastic leukemia, so the T cells may come from the graft donor. The sample consisted of PBMCs, mostly from graft donor cells, taken 360 days after TCRalphabeta/CD19-depleted stem cell transplant. The chain links TRBV4-1 to TRBJ2-7, with unresolved D. The CDR3 protein is CASSQVGSYEQYF. The CDR3 DNA reads TGCGCCAGCAGCCAAGTCGGGTCCTACGAGCAGTACTTC.